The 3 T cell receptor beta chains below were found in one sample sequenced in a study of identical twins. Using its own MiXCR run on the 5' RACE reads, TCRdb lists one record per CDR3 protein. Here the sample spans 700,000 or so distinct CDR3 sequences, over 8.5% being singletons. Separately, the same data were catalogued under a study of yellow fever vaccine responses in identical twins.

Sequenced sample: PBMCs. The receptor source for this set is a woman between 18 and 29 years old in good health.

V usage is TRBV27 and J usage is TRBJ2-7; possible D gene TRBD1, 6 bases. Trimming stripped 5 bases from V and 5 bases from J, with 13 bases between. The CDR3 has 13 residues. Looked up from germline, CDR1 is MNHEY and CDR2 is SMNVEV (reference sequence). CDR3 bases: TGTGCCAGCAGTGCTTACAGGGCCCACGAGCAGTACTTC. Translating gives CASSAYRAHEQYF.

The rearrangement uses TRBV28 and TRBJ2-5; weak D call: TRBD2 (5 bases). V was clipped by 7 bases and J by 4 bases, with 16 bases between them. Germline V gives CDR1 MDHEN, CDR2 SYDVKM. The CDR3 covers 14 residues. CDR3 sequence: CASIGTADRETQYF. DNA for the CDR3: TGTGCCAGCATTGGTACAGCGGACCGAGAGACCCAGTACTTC.

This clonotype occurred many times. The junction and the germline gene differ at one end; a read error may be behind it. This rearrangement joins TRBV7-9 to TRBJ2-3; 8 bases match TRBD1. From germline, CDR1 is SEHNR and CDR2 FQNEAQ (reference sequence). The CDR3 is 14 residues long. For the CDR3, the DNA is TGCGCCAGCAGCCCACAGGGGGGCACAGATACGCAGTATTTT. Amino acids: CASSPQGGTDTQYF.